A single TCR beta chain is shown here with its context. These data are taken from a study of glioma-infiltrating T cells after dendritic cell vaccination. The data were produced by immunoSEQ multiplex PCR, yet TCRdb's version contains in-frame clones alone and is incomplete. The sample has tens of thousands of clones, approximately 80% seen once. The V gene's germline CDR1 is MNHNY and CDR2 SVGAGI (reference sequence). CDR3 length equals 16 residues. V lost 2 bases and J lost 2; bases outside the gene matches: 8. The rearrangement joins TRBV6-6 to TRBJ2-7; the match to TRBD2 covers 8 bases. The receptor's source is a human donor with glioblastoma. The sample consisted of blood, taken before dendritic cell vaccination. CDR3 region: CASSYTPSGSTYEQYF. CDR3 nucleotide sequence: TGTGCCAGCAGTTACACCCCTAGCGGGTCTACCTACGAGCAGTACTTC.